The 16 T cell receptor beta chains below were found in one sample sequenced in a study of cytomegalovirus exposure and HLA in healthy donors. Here immunoSEQ multiplex PCR was the method, and the copy in TCRdb shows in-frame clones only, minus some. The table records approximately 300,000 clones, about nine tenths of them present only once. Sequenced input: PBMCs. The receptors stem from a woman between 18 and 29 years old in good health and CMV-seronegative.

As for this clone: This same CDR3 is encoded by further DNA sequences in the sample. This CDR3 reads CASSDSSNQPQHF. For the CDR3, the DNA is TGTGCCAGCAGTGACAGTAGCAATCAGCCCCAGCATTTT. This chain connects TRBV2 to TRBJ1-5; D not resolved. The V end was cut by 3 bases, the J end by 0 bases, with 3 bases between. In germline, CDR1 is SNHLY, CDR2 FYNNEI. This CDR3 comprises 13 residues.

This chain connects TRBV19 to TRBJ2-1; maybe TRBD2 (5 bases). The V and J ends lost 4 bases and 4 bases respectively, with 14 bases between them. Germline V CDR1 and CDR2: LNHDA, SQIVND (reference sequence). This CDR3 is built from 15 residues. The CDR3 sequence: CASSTGLTTYNEQFF. In DNA, the CDR3 is TGTGCCAGTAGTACAGGACTGACGACATACAATGAGCAGTTCTTC. The full variable domain, rest sourced from reference TRBV19 and TRBJ2-1, is DGGITQSPKYLFRKEGQNVTLSCEQNLNHDAMYWYRQDPGQGLRLIYYSQIVNDFQKGDIAEGYSVSREKKESFPLTVTSAQKNPTAFYLCASSTGLTTYNEQFFGPGTRLTVL.

The chain recombines TRBV19 with TRBJ2-5; 10 positions agree with TRBD2. Germline-derived CDR1 and CDR2 are LNHDA and SQIVND (reference sequence). After removal of 6 bases from V and 5 bases from J, the junction contained 6 bases not matched to a gene. The CDR3 runs to 14 residues. The CDR3 spells CASRQGLASETQYF. CDR3 DNA sequence: TGTGCCAGTAGACAGGGACTAGCGTCGGAGACCCAGTACTTC.

A single count supports this clone. This chain links TRBV27 with TRBJ2-1; D possibly corresponds to TRBD1 (6 bases). There are 15 residues in the CDR3. V gave up 3 bases and J gave up 9 bases, with 18 bases separating them. The germline gives CDR1 MNHEY, CDR2 SMNVEV (reference sequence). CDR3 sequence (DNA): TGTGCCAGCAGTTTCGGGACAAGAGGGAAGGGTGAGCAGTTCTTC. It is translated as CASSFGTRGKGEQFF.

V usage is TRBV5-8 and J usage is TRBJ2-7, with 12 bases fitting TRBD1. Trimming took 4 bases from V and 6 from J; bases not matched to a gene: 8. The germline V gene has CDR1 SGHTS and CDR2 YDEGEE. This CDR3 contains 15 residues. The chain's CDR3 is CASSDTGQGACEQYF. CDR3 DNA: TGTGCCAGCAGCGACACGGGACAGGGGGCATGCGAGCAGTACTTC.

V gene TRBV5-4 combines with J gene TRBJ2-7, with 7 bases aligning to TRBD2. CDR3 length equals 17 residues. Per the germline V gene, CDR1 is SGHNT and CDR2 is YYREEE (reference sequence). V was pared by 0 bases and J by 4 bases, with 13 bases of the junction left unmatched. CDR3 in DNA: TGTGCCAGCAGCTTGGGTGGAGGTCTAGCGGCATTGTACGAGCAGTACTTC. Translating gives CASSLGGGLAALYEQYF.

The table lists this clone with a count of one. V and J are TRBV11-3 and TRBJ2-7; 8 bases map to TRBD1. V shed 3 bases and J 5 bases; nucleotides not matched to a gene: 3. Germline CDR1 reads SGHNT; CDR2 reads YENEEA. The length of the CDR3 is 13 residues. The CDR3 nucleotides are TGTGCCAGCAGCTTGGGACAGGCGGACGAGCAGTACTTC. Its protein is CASSLGQADEQYF.

This clone was found a few times. This sequence joins TRBV1 and TRBJ2-1; the table's D call of TRBD2 was not tested on the DNA. TRBV1 is a pseudogene locus. There are 16 residues in the CDR3. The chain's CDR3 is CTSSQGREGAYNEQFF. CDR3 sequence (DNA): TGCACCAGCAGCCAAGGACGGGAGGGTGCCTACAATGAGCAGTTCTTC.

A note on this clone: The sample carries other DNA sequences with the same CDR3. J is TRBJ2-7 and V is TRBV2; the match to TRBD2 covers 10 bases. Losses at the gene ends were 3 bases for V and 1 base for J; bases not matched to a gene: 3. The CDR3 sequence is 15 residues long. CDR1 is SNHLY and CDR2 is FYNNEI in the germline V gene. Written as DNA, the CDR3 is TGTGCCAGCAGTGATCCTAGCGGGAGTTCCTACGAGCAGTACTTC. Translated, it gives CASSDPSGSSYEQYF.

The V call is TRBV18, the J call TRBJ1-3, with D possibly matching TRBD1 (6 bases). The CDR3 covers 16 residues. Trimming stripped 3 bases from V and 0 bases from J, with 12 bases between. Germline-derived CDR1 and CDR2 are KGHSH and LQKENI. CDR3 protein: CASSPRTESSGNTIYF. The CDR3 DNA reads as TGTGCCAGCTCACCCCGGACAGAGAGCTCTGGAAACACCATATATTTT.

The chain links TRBV7-9 to TRBJ2-1; 8 bases are shared with TRBD1. This CDR3 comprises 13 residues. Trimming at V came to 5 bases and at J to 9 bases, leaving 6 bases not matched to a gene. The germline V gene encodes CDR1 SEHNR and CDR2 FQNEAQ (reference sequence). Here the CDR3 reads CASSPQDRVEQFF. In DNA, the CDR3 is TGTGCCAGCAGCCCCCAGGACAGGGTTGAGCAGTTCTTC.

About this clone itself: Mismatch with germline at one junction end may stem from a read error. The chain employs TRBV5-8 and TRBJ1-2; 9 bases map to TRBD1. Germline V lookup: CDR1 SGHTS, CDR2 YDEGEE. The length of the CDR3 is 11 residues. DNA of the CDR3: TGTGCCAGCAGCTCACAGGGGGCCGGGGGCTTC. Protein sequence: CASSSQGAGGF.

This sequence joins TRBV7-2 and TRBJ2-7; 7 nucleotides line up with TRBD2. Trimming removed 1 base from V and 3 bases from J; junction bases left unmatched: 6. The CDR3 has 15 amino acids. CDR1 and CDR2 from the germline V gene are SGHTA and FQGNSA. This chain's CDR3 is CASSLGGGSIYEQYF. CDR3 coding DNA: TGTGCCAGCAGCTTAGGCGGCGGGAGCATCTACGAGCAGTACTTC.

V and J are TRBV7-9 and TRBJ1-2, with D possibly being TRBD1 (6 bases). The CDR3 runs to 15 residues. Germline CDR1 reads SEHNR; CDR2 reads FQNEAQ (reference sequence). The V end lost 4 bases, the J end lost 4 bases, and 16 bases lay between the germline ends. This chain's CDR3 is CASSSDQTGFYGYTF. CDR3 DNA sequence: TGTGCCAGCAGCTCCGACCAGACAGGTTTCTATGGCTACACCTTC. The full variable domain, rest sourced from reference TRBV7-9 and TRBJ1-2, is DTGVSQNPRHKITKRGQNVTFRCDPISEHNRLYWYRQTLGQGPEFLTYFQNEAQLEKSRLLSDRFSAERPKGSFSTLEIQRTEQGDSAMYLCASSSDQTGFYGYTFGSGTRLTVV.

This clone was counted only a few times. The genes are TRBV5-1 and TRBJ2-2, with 9 bases aligning to TRBD1. J gave up 4 bases and V 2 bases, and 0 bases lay outside the gene matches. Germline CDR1 SGHRS, CDR2 YFSETQ. There are 14 residues in the CDR3. CDR3: CASSLQGATGELFF. The CDR3 coding sequence is TGCGCCAGCAGCTTACAGGGGGCCACCGGGGAGCTGTTTTTT. The full variable domain, completed using reference TRBV5-1 and TRBJ2-2, is KAGVTQTPRYLIKTRGQQVTLSCSPISGHRSVSWYQQTPGQGLQFLFEYFSETQRNKGNFPGRFSGRQFSNSRSEMNVSTLELGDSALYLCASSLQGATGELFFGEGSRLTVL.

For this clone: Additional DNA sequences in this sample encode the identical CDR3. The gene calls are TRBV7-9 and TRBJ2-7; 13 nucleotides align to TRBD2. This CDR3 comprises 16 residues. CDR1 SEHNR and CDR2 FQNEAQ come from the germline V gene (reference sequence). J lost 4 bases, V lost 5 bases, and 8 bases had no gene match. The DNA of the CDR3 is TGTGCCAGCAGCCTGGGGACTAGCGGGACCCCGTACGAGCAGTACTTC. It yields the protein CASSLGTSGTPYEQYF.